A selection of T cell receptor beta chains follows, all from one sample in a study of radiotherapy plus CTLA-4 blockade in lung cancer. The table came from immunoSEQ multiplex PCR; TCRdb's copy has only in-frame clones and leaves some out. The sample has nearly 95,000 clones; approximately 82% are singletons. The material sequenced was peripheral blood, taken from a patient treated with radiotherapy plus ipilimumab. Receptors were obtained from a human donor with non-small cell lung cancer that progressed on radiotherapy plus ipilimumab. CDR3s include the opening cysteine and the closing phenylalanine or tryptophan. D genes are given only for firm matches. Size tells how often a clone was seen (once, few, many) or the class of an expanded clone, and some rows leave it out.

>-|TRBJ2-1|TRBD1|TRBV27
TGTGCCAGCAGTTTTGGGACAGACTACAATGAGCAGTTCTTC
CASSFGTDYNEQFF
>-|TRBJ1-5|-|TRBV1
TGCACCAGCAGCCAAGATCTAATGACATTCACACGTCAGCCCCAGCATTTT
CTSSQDLMTFTRQPQHF
>-|TRBJ1-4|-|TRBV6-1
TGTGCCAGCAGGCCAGGGCCAGCTAATGAAAAACTGTTTTTT
CASRPGPANEKLFF
>-|TRBJ2-1|-|TRBV10-3
TGTGCCATGGGAGGGGGGACGTTTAATGAGCAGTTCTTC
CAMGGGTFNEQFF
>many|TRBJ2-7|TRBD1|TRBV6-5
TGTGCCAGCAGAATGGACAGGGTGGACGAGCAGTACTTC
CASRMDRVDEQYF
>-|TRBJ2-3|-|TRBV2
TGTGCCAGCAGTGGCTCGGGTTTACGCTCGGGAGTATTTGCAGATACGCAGTATTTT
CASSGSGLRSGVFADTQYF
>-|TRBJ2-7|-|TRBV11-3
TGTGCCAGCAGCTTAGTCGCGGCTAGCTACGAGCAGTACTTC
CASSLVAASYEQYF
>-|TRBJ2-2|TRBD1|TRBV6-1
TGTGCCAGCAGGACAGGGGGCACGGACACCGGGGAGCTGTTTTTT
CASRTGGTDTGELFF
>-|TRBJ1-1|-|TRBV5-4
TGTGCCAGCAGGCAAGGTAGGGGGGGAAACACTGAAGCTTTCTTT
CASRQGRGGNTEAFF
>once|TRBJ2-7|TRBD2|TRBV9
TGTGCCAGCAGCGCCCCGGCTAGCGGGGGGTTCTTCGAGCAGTACTTC
CASSAPASGGFFEQYF
>-|TRBJ2-5|-|TRBV7-9
TGTGCCAGCAGCTACCGAGGGGGAGAGACCCAGTACTTC
CASSYRGGETQYF
>-|TRBJ2-7|TRBD2|TRBV28
TGTGCCAGCAGTTCCGGGACTAGTACTTACGAGCAGTACTTC
CASSSGTSTYEQYF
>-|TRBJ2-7|TRBD1|TRBV6-5
TGTGCCAGCAGGTATGGACAGGGAGCCTACGAGCAGTACTTC
CASRYGQGAYEQYF
>-|TRBJ2-1|-|TRBV7-3
TGTGCCAGCAGCCCGTCCCCGATAGGATCAAAGAACTACAATGAGCAGTTCTTC
CASSPSPIGSKNYNEQFF
>-|TRBJ1-1|-|TRBV30
TGTGCCTGGAGTACCCTTGGGGGTGGAGGCACTGAAGCTTTCTTT
CAWSTLGGGGTEAFF